These 3 T cell receptor beta chains were sequenced from one sample in a study of PD-L1 blockade in urothelial cancer. Time point described: pretreatment peripheral blood. This table comes from immunoSEQ multiplex PCR, and its TCRdb copy is limited to in-frame clones, with some not included. The sample carries 60,000 to 75,000 clones, 84% recorded once. This specimen was PBMCs, taken around atezolizumab (anti-PD-L1) treatment. The receptors were sampled from a woman in her 70s with urothelial cancer.

This clone was counted between two and nine times. V and J are TRBV7-8 and TRBJ2-7, with 10 bases matching TRBD1. J was trimmed by 4 bases and V by 5 bases; bases with no gene match: 8. Looked up from germline, CDR1 is SGHVS and CDR2 is FQNEAQ. The CDR3 totals 15 residues. Here the CDR3 DNA reads TGTGCCAGCAGCCTCGGGACAGGGGAGGCGTACGAGCAGTACTTC. Residues: CASSLGTGEAYEQYF. Full variable domain (rest looked up from reference TRBV7-8 and TRBJ2-7): GAGVSQSPRYKVAKRGQDVALRCDPISGHVSLFWYQQALGQGPEFLTYFQNEAQLDKSGLPSDRFFAERPEGSVSTLKIQRTQQEDSAVYLCASSLGTGEAYEQYFGPGTRLTVT.

This chain connects TRBV2 to TRBJ2-3, with a weak D call TRBD1 (5 bases). Germline-derived CDR1 and CDR2 are SNHLY and FYNNEI. V lost 4 bases and J lost 0, with 11 bases in between. This CDR3 has 15 residues. The CDR3 loop is CASSGGLPSTDTQYF. The CDR3 region has the DNA TGTGCCAGCAGTGGGGGCTTACCTAGCACAGATACGCAGTATTTT.

The V call is TRBV27, the J call TRBJ1-2, with TRBD1 matching 9 bases. The CDR3 extends over 17 amino acids. The V segment lost 7 bases and the J segment 1 base; nucleotides outside the gene matches: 13. Germline loops: CDR1 MNHEY, CDR2 SMNVEV (reference sequence). The CDR3 here is CASKVDSRDRVNYGYTF. CDR3 DNA sequence: TGTGCCAGCAAAGTGGATTCCCGGGACAGGGTTAACTATGGCTACACCTTC.